This T cell receptor (beta chain) comes out of a study of response to subunit inactivated influenza vaccine. TCRdb re-called the RT-PCR reads through MiXCR, storing one row per CDR3 protein. Found here are fewer than 800,000 distinct CDR3 sequences, roughly 14% of them singletons; the top ten hold more than 9%. The receptor was derived from a man aged 50 to 59 who received an inactivated influenza vaccine. The sequencing used PBMCs from blood, collected about 11 days after vaccination.

CDR3 coding DNA: TGCGCCAGCAGCTCCGCATTTGGGGCCCGCGATGGCTACACCTTC. It codes for CASSSAFGARDGYTF. The J gene is TRBJ1-2, the V gene TRBV5-1, with D perhaps matching TRBD1 (5 bases). The ends were cut back, 3 bases at V and 6 bases at J, with 18 bases in the middle. The CDR3 is 15 residues long. Germline values: CDR1 SGHRS, CDR2 YFSETQ.